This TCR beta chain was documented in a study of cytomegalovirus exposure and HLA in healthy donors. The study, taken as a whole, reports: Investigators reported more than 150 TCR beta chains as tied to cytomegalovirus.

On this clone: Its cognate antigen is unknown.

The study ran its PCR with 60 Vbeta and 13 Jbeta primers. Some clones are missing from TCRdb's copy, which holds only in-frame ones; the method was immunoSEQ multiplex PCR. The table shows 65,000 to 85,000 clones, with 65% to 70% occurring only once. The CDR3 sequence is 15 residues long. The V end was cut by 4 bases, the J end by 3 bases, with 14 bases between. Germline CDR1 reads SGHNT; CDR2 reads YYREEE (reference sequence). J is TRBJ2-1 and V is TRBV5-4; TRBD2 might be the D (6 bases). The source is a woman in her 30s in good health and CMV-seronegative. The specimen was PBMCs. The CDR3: CASSRGGGNYNEQFF. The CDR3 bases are TGTGCCAGCAGCCGGGGTGGAGGGAACTACAATGAGCAGTTCTTC.